This paragraph covers one T cell receptor (beta chain) sequence. The source of the sample is a study of blood T cell repertoires in COVID-19. Study summary: The origin of the acute and convalescent COVID-19 samples was the United States, Italy and Spain. T cells, B-cell-depleted T cells, or PBMCs provided the cDNA or gDNA that served as material.

Per the original data handling: Scientists estimated how many nucleated cells there were by amplifying reference gene primers. Generated by immunoSEQ multiplex PCR, the TCRdb table keeps only in-frame clones and is missing some. The V and J calls and clone size are taken from that table; D and trimming were inferred from the DNA. The sample consists of 250,000 to 300,000 clones, about nine tenths of them appearing once. The CDR3 totals 15 residues. V was trimmed by 5 bases and J by 2 bases, leaving 13 bases between them. Germline-derived CDR1 and CDR2 are MDHEN and SYDVKM. V and J are TRBV28 and TRBJ1-5; D is undetermined. The clonotype comes from a woman between 45 and 65 years old who had recovered from COVID-19. Sequenced input: peripheral blood. In nucleotides, the CDR3 is TGTGCCAGCAGTCCGAACCAACCGGGCAATCAGCCCCAGCATTTT. The encoded protein is CASSPNQPGNQPQHF.